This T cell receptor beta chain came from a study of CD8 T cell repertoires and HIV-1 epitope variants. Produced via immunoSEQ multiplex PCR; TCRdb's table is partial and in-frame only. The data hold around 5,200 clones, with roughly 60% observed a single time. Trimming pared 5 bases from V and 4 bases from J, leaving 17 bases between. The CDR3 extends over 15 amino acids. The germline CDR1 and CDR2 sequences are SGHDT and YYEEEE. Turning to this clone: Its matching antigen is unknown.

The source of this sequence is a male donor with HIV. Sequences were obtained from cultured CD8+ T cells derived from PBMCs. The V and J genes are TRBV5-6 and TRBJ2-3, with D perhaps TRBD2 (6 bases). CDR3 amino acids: CASSGTGAWADTQYF. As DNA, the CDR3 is TGTGCCAGCAGTGGTACGGGAGCTTGGGCAGATACGCAGTATTTT. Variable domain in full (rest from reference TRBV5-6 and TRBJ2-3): DAGVTQSPTHLIKTRGQQVTLRCSPKSGHDTVSWYQQALGQGPQFIFQYYEEEERQRGNFPDRFSGHQFPNYSSELNVNALLLGDSALYLCASSGTGAWADTQYFGPGTRLTVL.